This is a list of T cell receptor beta chains from one sample in a study of T cells after yellow fever vaccination. TCRdb used MiXCR to reprocess the 5' RACE reads, holding one entry per CDR3 protein. Of roughly 350,000 distinct CDR3 sequences listed, 4.1% were seen once; the top ten hold 20% to 25%. The sample in question was PBMCs, obtained 5 days after the yellow fever booster vaccination. Receptors originate from a man aged 18 to 29 who received the YFV17D yellow fever vaccine. Both conserved end residues are part of each CDR3. D genes are given only for firm matches. For some rows the clone size is stated as once, few or many, or as a class when expanded; others skip it.

j_call d_call clone_size v_call cdr3_aa cdr3_nt
TRBJ1-6 NA few TRBV3-1 CASSQENPGVWNSPLHF TGTGCCAGCAGCCAAGAAAACCCGGGGGTCTGGAATTCACCCCTCCACTTT
TRBJ2-2 NA NA TRBV12-3/TRBV12-4 CASSPESGATGELFF TGTGCCAGCAGTCCGGAGTCAGGGGCCACCGGGGAGCTGTTTTTT
TRBJ2-3 NA NA TRBV18 CASSQTGLGTDTQYF TGTGCCAGCTCACAAACAGGGTTGGGCACAGATACGCAGTATTTT
TRBJ2-3 NA many TRBV5-5 CASSRPRDGHFTDTQYF TGTGCCAGCAGCCGCCCTCGTGACGGACATTTTACAGATACGCAGTATTTT
TRBJ1-6 TRBD1 NA TRBV28 CASGSGGSNSPLHF TGTGCCAGCGGCTCAGGGGGATCGAATTCACCCCTCCACTTT
TRBJ2-2 NA many TRBV3-1 CASSSIGSSNTGELFF TGTGCCAGCAGCTCTATAGGGTCTTCGAACACCGGGGAGCTGTTTTTT
TRBJ1-1 NA NA TRBV7-9 CASSPKDRLNTEAFF TGTGCCAGCAGCCCGAAGGACAGATTGAACACTGAAGCTTTCTTT
TRBJ2-1 NA NA TRBV4-1 CASSQLGGVEQFF TGCGCCAGCAGCCAGCTGGGGGGCGTTGAGCAGTTCTTC
TRBJ2-1 TRBD2 few TRBV20-1 CSAKGGGGNNEQFF TGCAGTGCTAAGGGCGGGGGGGGTAACAATGAGCAGTTCTTC
TRBJ2-3 NA many TRBV9 CASSVRPSLTDTQYF TGTGCCAGCAGCGTACGACCCTCATTGACAGATACGCAGTATTTT
TRBJ2-7 NA few TRBV11-1 CASSLGGAGEQYF TGTGCCAGCAGCTTAGGGGGGGCTGGGGAGCAGTACTTC
TRBJ2-5 TRBD2 NA TRBV6-4 CASSVGGLAGEETQYF TGTGCCAGCAGTGTGGGGGGACTAGCGGGGGAAGAGACCCAGTACTTC
TRBJ2-1 TRBD2 many TRBV20-1 CSAPIAGGLTPERFF TGCAGTGCTCCGATAGCGGGGGGGCTAACCCCCGAGCGGTTCTTC
TRBJ2-4 NA many TRBV5-1 CASSRDGSSKNIQYF TGCGCCAGCAGCCGGGACGGCTCATCCAAAAACATTCAGTACTTC
TRBJ2-7 NA many TRBV25-1 CASSEGPPGTYEQYF TGTGCCAGCAGTGAGGGGCCTCCGGGGACCTACGAGCAGTACTTC
TRBJ2-7 NA few TRBV29-1 CSVELVPPPYEQYF TGCAGCGTTGAATTGGTCCCTCCACCCTACGAGCAGTACTTC
TRBJ2-3 TRBD2 NA TRBV6-5 CASTPGTSGVDTQYF TGTGCCAGCACCCCCGGGACTAGCGGGGTAGATACGCAGTATTTT
TRBJ1-2 TRBD1 few TRBV19 CASEPRPGQGDLYGYTF TGTGCCAGCGAACCCCGTCCGGGACAGGGTGATTTGTATGGCTACACCTTC
TRBJ1-5 NA few TRBV29-1 CSVTGNSNQPQHF TGCAGCGTTACAGGGAATAGCAATCAGCCCCAGCATTTT
TRBJ2-3 TRBD1 NA TRBV20-1 CSASGVGRQGFADTQYF TGCAGTGCTAGCGGGGTGGGGAGACAGGGGTTCGCAGATACGCAGTATTTT
TRBJ1-1 NA many TRBV12-3/TRBV12-4 CASTLGNTEAFF TGTGCCAGCACTCTCGGGAACACTGAAGCTTTCTTT
TRBJ1-5 TRBD1 NA TRBV11-2 CASSLEGGLQPQHF TGTGCCAGCAGCTTAGAAGGGGGCCTTCAGCCCCAGCATTTT